One sample yielded the 13 T cell receptor beta chains listed below, sequenced in a study of blood T cell repertoires in COVID-19. The method was immunoSEQ multiplex PCR; TCRdb's version includes in-frame clones alone and lacks a portion of them. The sample carries about 150,000 clones, about 88% recorded once. The sequenced material came from peripheral blood. These receptors all come from a woman in her sixties or seventies with acute or convalescent COVID-19.

This clone was seen more than once but under ten times. The V gene is TRBV10-3, the J gene TRBJ1-1; possibly TRBD1 for D (6 bases). V shed 6 bases and J shed 0 bases, with 20 bases lying between them. Germline CDR1 reads ENHRY; CDR2 reads SYGVKD. The CDR3 spans 17 residues. The CDR3 DNA follows: TGTGCCATCAGGATTACTGGGGGCCCCTTAATGAACACTGAAGCTTTCTTT. Its protein product is CAIRITGGPLMNTEAFF.

The chain has TRBV7-8 and TRBJ1-4; 9 bases are a match to TRBD1. Germline V CDR1 and CDR2: SGHVS, FQNEAQ. Trimming at V came to 5 bases and at J to 10 bases, leaving 8 bases not matched to a gene. The CDR3 runs 14 residues. The CDR3 spells CASSKGQGLGKLFF. For the CDR3, the DNA is TGTGCCAGCAGCAAGGGACAGGGACTCGGAAAACTGTTTTTT.

The rearrangement uses TRBV5-1 and TRBJ2-1; D may be TRBD1 (6 bases). Germline values: CDR1 SGHRS, CDR2 YFSETQ. Trimming shortened V by 2 bases and J by 9 bases, and 9 bases separated the two germline ends. The CDR3 is 12 amino acids. The CDR3 sequence: CASSLEGGEQFF. The DNA for the CDR3 is TGCGCCAGCAGCTTAGAAGGGGGTGAGCAGTTCTTC.

V gene TRBV6-5 combines with J gene TRBJ1-4, with 7 nucleotides matching TRBD1. The V segment lost 6 bases and the J segment 5 bases; nucleotides outside the gene matches: 6. This CDR3 has 14 amino acids. CDR1 is MNHEY, CDR2 SVGAGI, per germline. CDR3 in DNA: TGTGCCAGCAGACCAGGGGGACGGAATGAAAAACTGTTTTTT. This codes for CASRPGGRNEKLFF.

This sequence joins TRBV5-1 and TRBJ1-4, with D possibly being TRBD1 (6 bases). The CDR3 consists of 14 residues. Between the trimmed V and J ends, which lost 7 bases and 5 bases, there was a span of 15 bases. In germline, CDR1 is SGHRS, CDR2 YFSETQ. DNA for the CDR3: TGCGCCAGCGGGACGGGACAAGCGAATGAAAAACTGTTTTTT. It specifies CASGTGQANEKLFF.

The rearrangement uses TRBV2 and TRBJ1-3; a possible D gene is TRBD1 (5 bases). The germline V gene has CDR1 SNHLY and CDR2 FYNNEI. This CDR3 is built from 16 residues. V shed 3 bases and J shed 2 bases, with 14 bases lying between them. The CDR3 DNA sequence: TGTGCCAGCAGTGAGATGGCCAGGGCAACTGGAAACACCATATATTTT. Encoded protein: CASSEMARATGNTIYF. Filled out from reference TRBV2 and TRBJ1-3, the complete variable domain reads EPEVTQTPSHQVTQMGQEVILRCVPISNHLYFYWYRQILGQKVEFLVSFYNNEISEKSEIFDDQFSVERPDGSNFTLKIRSTKLEDSAMYFCASSEMARATGNTIYFGEGSWLTVV.

The CDR3 reads CASSDGRERLEYV. The CDR3 nucleotides are TGTGCCAGCAGTGATGGGAGGGAGCGCTTGGAGTACGTC. The V gene is TRBV2, the J gene TRBJ2-7, with TRBD2 matching 7 bases. The germline V gene encodes CDR1 SNHLY and CDR2 FYNNEI. V was clipped by 3 bases and J by 11 bases; unmatched bases: 10. There are 13 residues in the CDR3.

J is TRBJ1-1 and V is TRBV2; 7 nucleotides align to TRBD1. Trimming cost V 10 bases and J 7 bases; bases outside gene matches: 6. This CDR3 region has 11 residues. Germline V gives CDR1 SNHLY, CDR2 FYNNEI. The CDR3 region has the DNA TGTGCCAACGACAGGGAAAATGAAGCTTTCTTT. It translates to CANDRENEAFF.

This clone appeared a few times. This rearrangement joins TRBV5-4 to TRBJ1-3, with 7 bases fitting TRBD1. Germline CDR1 SGHNT, CDR2 YYREEE (reference sequence). With V trimmed by 0 bases and J by 7 bases, 4 bases remained unmatched. This CDR3 contains 14 residues. The CDR3, as DNA: TGTGCCAGCAGCTTGGATCAACAGGGGAACACCATATATTTT. It is translated as CASSLDQQGNTIYF. The whole variable domain, remainder taken from reference TRBV5-4 and TRBJ1-3, is ETGVTQSPTHLIKTRGQQVTLRCSSQSGHNTVSWYQQALGQGPQFIFQYYREEENGRGNFPPRFSGLQFPNYSSELNVNALELDDSALYLCASSLDQQGNTIYFGEGSWLTVV.

The chain uses TRBV4-1 and TRBJ2-7; possible D gene TRBD1, 6 bases. The CDR3 extends over 14 amino acids. Germline V gene sequence: CDR1 MGHRA, CDR2 YSYEKL. V was clipped by 2 bases and J by 0 bases, with 8 bases between them. The CDR3 spells CASSQTDSSYEQYF. The CDR3 bases are TGCGCCAGCAGCCAAACGGACAGCTCCTACGAGCAGTACTTC.

V usage is TRBV6-5 and J usage is TRBJ1-6; TRBD1 agrees at 7 bases. Germline CDR1 and CDR2: MNHEY and SVGAGI. The CDR3 is made up of 14 amino acids. V trimming: 5 bases; J trimming: 8 bases; junction bases outside the gene matches: 6. As DNA, the CDR3 is TGTGCCAGCAGTACCGACAGGGCTCATTCACCCCTCCACTTT. Its protein product is CASSTDRAHSPLHF.

This sequence joins TRBV7-9 and TRBJ1-2, with unresolved D. Germline V gene lookup returns CDR1 SEHNR and CDR2 FQNEAQ (reference sequence). V was pared by 5 bases and J by 8 bases, with 15 bases between. This CDR3 region has 13 residues. The CDR3 here is CASSGDVPGGYTF. The DNA for the CDR3 is TGTGCCAGCAGCGGAGACGTTCCGGGGGGCTACACCTTC.

In its sample, this clone was seen a few times. The chain is built from TRBV2 and TRBJ2-2; TRBD2 matches at 7 bases. Trimming removed 8 bases from V and 6 bases from J; junction bases left unmatched: 15. Germline assignment: CDR1 SNHLY and CDR2 FYNNEI. CDR3 length: 16 amino acids. CDR3: CASEAIRTRVSGELFF. The CDR3 DNA follows: TGTGCCAGCGAGGCGATAAGGACTAGGGTCTCCGGGGAGCTGTTTTTT.